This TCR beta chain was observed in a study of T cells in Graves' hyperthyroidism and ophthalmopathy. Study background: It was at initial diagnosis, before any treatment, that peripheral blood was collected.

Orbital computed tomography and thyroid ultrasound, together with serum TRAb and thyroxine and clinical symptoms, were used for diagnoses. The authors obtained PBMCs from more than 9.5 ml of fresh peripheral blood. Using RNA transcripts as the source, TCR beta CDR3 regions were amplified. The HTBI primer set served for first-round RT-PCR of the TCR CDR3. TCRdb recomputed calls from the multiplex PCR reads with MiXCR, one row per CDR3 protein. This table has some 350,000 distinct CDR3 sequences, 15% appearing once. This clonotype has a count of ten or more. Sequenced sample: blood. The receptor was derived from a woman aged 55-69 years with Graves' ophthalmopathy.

The CDR3 loop is CASSEAWTSSYNEQFF. CDR3 DNA sequence: TGTGCCAGCAGTGAAGCGTGGACTAGCTCCTACAATGAGCAGTTCTTC. The chain uses TRBV6-1 and TRBJ2-1, with 7 bases lining up with TRBD2. The CDR3 is 16 residues long. The germline V gene has CDR1 MNHNS and CDR2 SASEGT. V trimming: 0 bases; J trimming: 0 bases; junction bases outside the gene matches: 2.